This T cell receptor (beta chain) was sequenced in a study of cytomegalovirus exposure and HLA in healthy donors. The germline V gene has CDR1 SGDLS and CDR2 YYNGEE. V lost 4 bases to trimming and J lost 5 bases; unmatched junction nucleotides: 10. The length of the CDR3 is 17 residues. Concerning this clone itself: What it binds is not known.

PCR used 60 Vbeta primers and 13 Jbeta primers. The data were produced by immunoSEQ multiplex PCR, yet TCRdb's version contains in-frame clones alone and is incomplete. The table includes 210,000 or so clones, roughly 84% detected once. Overall study results and limits: Later analysis demonstrated an association between a missense DCLRE1C variant and TCR beta V- and J-gene trimming. Researchers catalogued around 150 TCR beta chains as cytomegalovirus-associated. A later analysis showed HLA-associated TCR beta chains outstripping equally common others in clonal expansion.

The genes are TRBV9 and TRBJ2-5, with 14 bases fitting TRBD2. Source material: PBMCs. The TCR originated in a human donor in good health. Here the CDR3 DNA reads TGTGCCAGCAGCACCGGGACTAGCGGGAGAGGGTGGGAGACCCAGTACTTC. It codes for CASSTGTSGRGWETQYF.